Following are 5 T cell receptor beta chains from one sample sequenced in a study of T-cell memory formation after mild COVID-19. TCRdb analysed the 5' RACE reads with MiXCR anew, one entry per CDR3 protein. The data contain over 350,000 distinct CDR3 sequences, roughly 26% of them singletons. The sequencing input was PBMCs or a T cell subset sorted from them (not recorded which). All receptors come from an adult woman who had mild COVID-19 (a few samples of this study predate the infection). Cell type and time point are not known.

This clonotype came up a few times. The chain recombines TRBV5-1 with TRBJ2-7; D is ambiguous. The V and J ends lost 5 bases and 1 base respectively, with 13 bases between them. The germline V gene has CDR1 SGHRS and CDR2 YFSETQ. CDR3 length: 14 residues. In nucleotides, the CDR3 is TGCGCCAGCAGGGTTGAGACGACTTCCTACGAGCAGTACTTC. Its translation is CASRVETTSYEQYF. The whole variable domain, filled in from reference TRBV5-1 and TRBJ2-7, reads KAGVTQTPRYLIKTRGQQVTLSCSPISGHRSVSWYQQTPGQGLQFLFEYFSETQRNKGNFPGRFSGRQFSNSRSEMNVSTLELGDSALYLCASRVETTSYEQYFGPGTRLTVT.

The CDR3 loop is CSVGREQEPGELFF. In nucleotides, the CDR3 is TGCAGCGTTGGGAGGGAACAGGAACCCGGGGAGCTGTTTTTT. This chain connects TRBV29-1 to TRBJ2-2; D is possibly TRBD2 (6 bases). Trimming took 4 bases from V and 6 from J, leaving 15 bases between them. The CDR3 contains 14 residues. Germline loops: CDR1 SQVTM, CDR2 ANQGSEA.

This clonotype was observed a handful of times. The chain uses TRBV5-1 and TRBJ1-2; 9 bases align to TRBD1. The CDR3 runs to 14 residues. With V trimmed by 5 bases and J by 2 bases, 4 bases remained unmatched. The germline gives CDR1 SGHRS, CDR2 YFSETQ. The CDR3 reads CASRGQGVNYGYTF. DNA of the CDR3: TGCGCCAGCAGGGGACAGGGAGTCAACTATGGCTACACCTTC.

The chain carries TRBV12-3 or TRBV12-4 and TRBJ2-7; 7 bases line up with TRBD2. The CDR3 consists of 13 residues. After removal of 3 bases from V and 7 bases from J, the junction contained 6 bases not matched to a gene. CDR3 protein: CASSFAGDGEQYF. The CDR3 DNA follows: TGTGCCAGCAGTTTTGCGGGAGATGGGGAGCAGTACTTC.

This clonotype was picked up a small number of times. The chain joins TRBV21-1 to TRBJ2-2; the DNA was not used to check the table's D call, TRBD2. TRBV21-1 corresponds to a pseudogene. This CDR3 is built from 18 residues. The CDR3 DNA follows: TGTGCCAGCAGCCTAAGAGGGTGGCCTAACAGTTACACCGGGGAGCTGTTTTTT. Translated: CASSLRGWPNSYTGELFF.